The clone carrying this T cell receptor (beta chain) was seen a few times. Per the authors' pipeline: Estimates of nucleated cell counts were drawn from the amplification of reference gene primers. Using immunoSEQ multiplex PCR, the repertoire was profiled, and TCRdb retains in-frame clones only, with some absent. V, J and clone size derive from that table, while D and trimming were established from the DNA sequence. The table includes under 150,000 clones, more than 70% detected once. Germline values: CDR1 MNHNY, CDR2 SVGAGI (reference sequence). The CDR3 covers 14 residues. The junction had 7 bases not matched to a gene; V was cut back by 10 bases and J by 7 bases. This sample is part of a study of blood T cell repertoires in COVID-19. Background on the study: Acute-phase and convalescent COVID-19 samples originated in the United States, Italy and Spain. In each case, the material was cDNA or gDNA derived from T cells, B-cell-depleted T cells, or PBMCs.

The chain has TRBV6-6 and TRBJ2-1, with 13 bases fitting TRBD2. Sequencing input: peripheral blood. The receptor comes from a human donor in a cohort sampled during active COVID-19. CDR3 sequence (DNA): TGTGCCACCGAGAGGACTAGCGGGAGAAATGAGCAGTTCTTC. Protein product: CATERTSGRNEQFF.